This TCR beta chain is drawn from a study of blood T cell repertoires in COVID-19. Study summary: T cells, B-cell-depleted T cells, or PBMCs supplied cDNA or gDNA.

Profiling relied on immunoSEQ multiplex PCR, and the TCRdb table lists in-frame clones only, not all of them. The sample comprises about 170,000 clones, more than 75% of which are singletons, and approximately 2.1% rests with the top ten. CDR3 length: 14 amino acids. With 2 bases clipped from V and 0 bases from J, the junction kept 0 bases outside the gene matches. Looked up from germline, CDR1 is SGHRS and CDR2 is YFSETQ. Input material: peripheral blood. The chain is built from TRBV5-1 and TRBJ2-3; 7 bases fit TRBD1. This TCR was sampled from a man in his fifties who had recovered from COVID-19. The CDR3 reads CASSLQGSTDTQYF. The CDR3 DNA reads TGCGCCAGCAGCTTACAGGGGAGCACAGATACGCAGTATTTT.